This T cell receptor (beta chain) was captured by sequencing in a study of technical replicates of blood from a handful of donors. The ends were cut back, 2 bases at V and 4 bases at J, with 26 bases in the middle. Germline V gene lookup returns CDR1 SGHDT and CDR2 YYEEEE. The CDR3 is made up of 19 amino acids. Assay used: immunoSEQ multiplex PCR; TCRdb lists only in-frame clones, some missing. The table records around 80,000 clones, 96% of them present only once. This chain links TRBV5-6 with TRBJ2-3, with a weak D call TRBD2 (11 bases). Material for sequencing was T cells isolated from PBMCs. This TCR derives from a human donor in good health. CDR3 DNA sequence: TGTGCCAGCAGCTTCGGGACAGGGGTTCTAGCGGGAGGATCAGATACGCAGTATTTT. Its protein is CASSFGTGVLAGGSDTQYF.